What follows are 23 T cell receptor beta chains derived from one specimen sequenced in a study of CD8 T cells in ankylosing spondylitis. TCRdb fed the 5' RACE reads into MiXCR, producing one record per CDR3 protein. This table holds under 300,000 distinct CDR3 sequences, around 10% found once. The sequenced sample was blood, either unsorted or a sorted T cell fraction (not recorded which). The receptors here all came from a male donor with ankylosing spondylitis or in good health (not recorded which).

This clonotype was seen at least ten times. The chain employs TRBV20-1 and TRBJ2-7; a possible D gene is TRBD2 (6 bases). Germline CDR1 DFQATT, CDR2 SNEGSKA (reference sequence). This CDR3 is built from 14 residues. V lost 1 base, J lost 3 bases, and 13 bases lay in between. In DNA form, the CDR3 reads TGCAGTGCTAGAGCCCGACTAGTTGACTACGAGCAGTACTTC. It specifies CSARARLVDYEQYF.

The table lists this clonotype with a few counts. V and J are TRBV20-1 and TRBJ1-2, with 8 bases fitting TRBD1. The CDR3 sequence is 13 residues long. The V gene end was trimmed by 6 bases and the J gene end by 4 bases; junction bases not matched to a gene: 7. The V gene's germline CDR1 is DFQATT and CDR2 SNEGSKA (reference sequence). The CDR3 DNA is TGCAGTGCCATTGAAGGGACAGGCTATGGCTACACCTTC. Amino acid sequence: CSAIEGTGYGYTF.

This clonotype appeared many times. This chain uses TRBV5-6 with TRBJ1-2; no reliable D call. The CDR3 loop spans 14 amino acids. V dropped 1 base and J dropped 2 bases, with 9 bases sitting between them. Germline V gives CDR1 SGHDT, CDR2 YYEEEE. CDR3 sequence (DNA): TGTGCCAGCAGCTTGAAACCGAGAAACTATGGCTACACCTTC. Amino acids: CASSLKPRNYGYTF. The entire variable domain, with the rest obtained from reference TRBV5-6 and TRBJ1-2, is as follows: DAGVTQSPTHLIKTRGQQVTLRCSPKSGHDTVSWYQQALGQGPQFIFQYYEEEERQRGNFPDRFSGHQFPNYSSELNVNALLLGDSALYLCASSLKPRNYGYTFGSGTRLTVV.

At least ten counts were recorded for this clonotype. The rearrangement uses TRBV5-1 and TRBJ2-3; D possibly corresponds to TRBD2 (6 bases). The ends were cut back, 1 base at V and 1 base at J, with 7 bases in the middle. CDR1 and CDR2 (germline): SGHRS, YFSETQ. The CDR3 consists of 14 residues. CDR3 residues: CASSLSSGTDTQYF. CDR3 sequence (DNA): TGCGCCAGCAGCTTGTCTAGCGGCACAGATACGCAGTATTTT.

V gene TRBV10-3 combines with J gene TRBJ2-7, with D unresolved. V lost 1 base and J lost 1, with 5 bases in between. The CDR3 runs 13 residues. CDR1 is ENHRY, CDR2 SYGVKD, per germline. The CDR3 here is CAISEYSSYEQYF. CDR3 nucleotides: TGTGCCATCAGTGAGTACAGTTCCTACGAGCAGTACTTC.

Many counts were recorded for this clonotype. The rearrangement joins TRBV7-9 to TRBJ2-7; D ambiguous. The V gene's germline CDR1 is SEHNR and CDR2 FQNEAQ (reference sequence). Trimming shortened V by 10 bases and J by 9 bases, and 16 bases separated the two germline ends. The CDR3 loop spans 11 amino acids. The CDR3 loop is CATRGAGRQYF. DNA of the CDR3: TGTGCCACAAGAGGAGCCGGTCGGCAGTACTTC.

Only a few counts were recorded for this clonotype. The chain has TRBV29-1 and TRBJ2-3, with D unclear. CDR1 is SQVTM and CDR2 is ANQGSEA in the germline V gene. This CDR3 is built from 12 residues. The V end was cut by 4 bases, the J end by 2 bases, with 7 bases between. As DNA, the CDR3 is TGCAGCGTTGTTGGGGTCACAGATACGCAGTATTTT. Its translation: CSVVGVTDTQYF.

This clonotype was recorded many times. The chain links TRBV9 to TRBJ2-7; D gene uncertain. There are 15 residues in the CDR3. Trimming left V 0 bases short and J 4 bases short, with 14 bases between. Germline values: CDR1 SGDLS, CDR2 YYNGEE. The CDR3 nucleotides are TGTGCCAGCAGCGTAGGCGTAGGGCAGGTTTACGAGCAGTACTTC. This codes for CASSVGVGQVYEQYF.

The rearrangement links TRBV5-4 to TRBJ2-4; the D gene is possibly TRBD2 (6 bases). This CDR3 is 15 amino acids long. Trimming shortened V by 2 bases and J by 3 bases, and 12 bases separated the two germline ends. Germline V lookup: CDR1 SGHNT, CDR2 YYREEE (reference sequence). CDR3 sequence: CASSLQAGGKNIQYF. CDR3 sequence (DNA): TGTGCCAGCAGCTTACAGGCCGGGGGCAAAAACATTCAGTACTTC.

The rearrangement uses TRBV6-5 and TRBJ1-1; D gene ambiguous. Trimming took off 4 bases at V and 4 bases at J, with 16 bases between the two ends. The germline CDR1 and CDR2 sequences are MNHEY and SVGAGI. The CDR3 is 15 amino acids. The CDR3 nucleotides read TGTGCCAGCAGTTTCGCCCTGACGGGAGCCACTGAAGCTTTCTTT. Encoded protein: CASSFALTGATEAFF.

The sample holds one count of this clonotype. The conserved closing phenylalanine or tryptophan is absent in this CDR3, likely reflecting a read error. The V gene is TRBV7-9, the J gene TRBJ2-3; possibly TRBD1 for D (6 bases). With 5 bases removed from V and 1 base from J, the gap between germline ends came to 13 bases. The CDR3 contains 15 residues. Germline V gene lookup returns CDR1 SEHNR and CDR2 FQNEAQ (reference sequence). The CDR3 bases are TGTGCCAGCAGCCCTAGTCGGACAGGCACAGATACGCAGTATTAT. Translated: CASSPSRTGTDTQYY.

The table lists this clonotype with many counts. The CDR3 region is CASSLSSEQFF. The CDR3 region has the DNA TGTGCCAGCAGTTTATCGAGTGAGCAGTTCTTC. The V and J genes are TRBV12-3 or TRBV12-4 and TRBJ2-1; D is uncertain. The V gene lost 2 bases and the J gene lost 9 bases, with 5 bases spanning the gap. This CDR3 has 11 amino acids.

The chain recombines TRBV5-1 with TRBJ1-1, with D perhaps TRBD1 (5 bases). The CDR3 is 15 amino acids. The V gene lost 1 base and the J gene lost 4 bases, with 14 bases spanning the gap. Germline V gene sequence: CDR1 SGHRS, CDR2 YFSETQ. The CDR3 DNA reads TGCGCCAGCAGCTTGATACGGGGGTCCGGCACTGAAGCTTTCTTT. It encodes CASSLIRGSGTEAFF.

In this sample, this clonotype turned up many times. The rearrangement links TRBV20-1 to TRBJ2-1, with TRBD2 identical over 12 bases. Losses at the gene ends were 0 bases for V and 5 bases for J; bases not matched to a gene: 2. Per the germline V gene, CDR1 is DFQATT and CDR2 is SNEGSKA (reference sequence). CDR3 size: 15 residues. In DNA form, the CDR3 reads TGCAGTGCTAGAGATCTAGCGGGAGGGGACAATGAGCAGTTCTTC. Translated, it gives CSARDLAGGDNEQFF.

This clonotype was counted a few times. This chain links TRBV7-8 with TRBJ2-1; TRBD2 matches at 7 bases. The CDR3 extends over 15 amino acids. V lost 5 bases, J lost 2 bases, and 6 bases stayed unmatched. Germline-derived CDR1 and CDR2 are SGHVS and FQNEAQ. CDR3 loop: CASSLDREAYNEQFF. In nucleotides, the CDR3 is TGTGCCAGCAGCCTAGATCGGGAGGCCTACAATGAGCAGTTCTTC.

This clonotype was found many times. The CDR3 sequence: CASSQASWGRPNYGYTF. In DNA form, the CDR3 reads TGTGCCAGCAGCCAAGCATCTTGGGGGAGGCCCAACTATGGCTACACCTTC. V and J are TRBV4-2 and TRBJ1-2; tentatively, D is TRBD1 (5 bases). Germline assignment: CDR1 LGHNA and CDR2 YNFKEQ. The V gene lost 1 base and the J gene lost 2 bases, with 17 bases spanning the gap. This CDR3 region has 17 residues.

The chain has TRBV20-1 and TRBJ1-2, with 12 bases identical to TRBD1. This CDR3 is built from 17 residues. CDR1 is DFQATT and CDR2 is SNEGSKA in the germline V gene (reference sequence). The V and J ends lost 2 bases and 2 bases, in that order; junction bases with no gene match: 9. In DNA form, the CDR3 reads TGCAGTGCTAGATATAAGGGACAGGGGGCTATAAACTATGGCTACACCTTC. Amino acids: CSARYKGQGAINYGYTF.

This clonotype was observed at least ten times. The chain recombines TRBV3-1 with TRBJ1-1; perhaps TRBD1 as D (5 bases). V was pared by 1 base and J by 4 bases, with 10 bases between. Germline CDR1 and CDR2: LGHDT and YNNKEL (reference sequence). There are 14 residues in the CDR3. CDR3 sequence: CASSQVGGGTEAFF. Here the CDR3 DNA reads TGTGCCAGCAGCCAAGTCGGGGGAGGCACTGAAGCTTTCTTT.

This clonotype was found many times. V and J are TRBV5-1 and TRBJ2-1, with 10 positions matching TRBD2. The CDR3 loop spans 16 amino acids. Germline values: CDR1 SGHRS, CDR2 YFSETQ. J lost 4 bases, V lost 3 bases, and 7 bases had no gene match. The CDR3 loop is CASSSTGTSVYNEQFF. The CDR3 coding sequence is TGCGCCAGCAGCTCTACCGGGACTAGCGTGTACAATGAGCAGTTCTTC.

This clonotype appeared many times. The DNA of the CDR3 is TGCGCCAGCAAGAGACGGACAGACAACACTGAAGCTTTCTTT. This sequence encodes CASKRRTDNTEAFF. V is TRBV5-1 and J is TRBJ1-1; possible D gene TRBD1, 6 bases. V was pared by 6 bases and J by 2 bases, with 14 bases between. CDR1 SGHRS and CDR2 YFSETQ come from the germline V gene. The CDR3 spans 14 residues.

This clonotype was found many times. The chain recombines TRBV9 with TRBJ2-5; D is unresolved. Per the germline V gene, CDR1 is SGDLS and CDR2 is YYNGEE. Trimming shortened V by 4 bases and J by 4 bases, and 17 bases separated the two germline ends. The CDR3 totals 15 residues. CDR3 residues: CASSPGVGKPETQYF. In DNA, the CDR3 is TGTGCCAGCAGCCCTGGAGTGGGGAAACCAGAGACCCAGTACTTC.

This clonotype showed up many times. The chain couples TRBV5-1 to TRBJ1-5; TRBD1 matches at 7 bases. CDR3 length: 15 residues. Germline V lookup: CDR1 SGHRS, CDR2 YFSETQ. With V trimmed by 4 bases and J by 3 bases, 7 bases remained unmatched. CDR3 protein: CASSVTTGPNQPQHF. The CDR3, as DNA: TGCGCCAGCAGCGTAACGACAGGGCCCAATCAGCCCCAGCATTTT.

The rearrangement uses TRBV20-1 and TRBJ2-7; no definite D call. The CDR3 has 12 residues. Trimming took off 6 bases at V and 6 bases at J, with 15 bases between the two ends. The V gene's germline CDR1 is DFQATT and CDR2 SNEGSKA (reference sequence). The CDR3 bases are TGCAGTGCGGCCCTTAACTCGGGCGAGCAGTACTTC. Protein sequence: CSAALNSGEQYF.